This T cell receptor beta chain was found in a study of OX40 agonist ivuxolimab in advanced cancers. The study, taken as a whole, reports: Expanded clones were, on average, more numerous among CD8+ T cells than CD4+. Some of the nonresponding patients also showed low levels of normalized T-cell clonal expansion.

Note on this clone: Antigen specificity is unknown.

The CDR3 totals 15 residues. V gave up 5 bases and J gave up 3 bases; unmatched junction bases: 7. Germline values: CDR1 LNHDA, CDR2 SQIVND (reference sequence). Sequencing used immunoSEQ multiplex PCR; TCRdb keeps in-frame clones, though not all of them. In the table there are about 69,000 clones, roughly nine tenths of which are singletons. Source: CD4+ or CD8+ T cells sorted from blood, taken in a trial of the OX40 agonist ivuxolimab. This chain uses TRBV19 with TRBJ2-7, with 10 bases that match TRBD2. This receptor was identified in an adult with an advanced solid tumor such as melanoma, head and neck, liver or kidney cancer. The CDR3 region is CASSPSGRADYEQYF. The CDR3 region has the DNA TGTGCCAGTAGTCCCAGCGGGAGGGCCGACTACGAGCAGTACTTC.